This T cell receptor (beta chain) was sequenced in a study of blood T cell repertoires in COVID-19 (dated by TCRdb to the early 2020s). At the level of the whole study: The collaborator samples originated in the United States, Italy and Spain and spanned the acute and convalescent phases of COVID-19. The prospective study material was composed of cDNA or gDNA derived from T cells, B-cell-depleted T cells, or PBMCs. Subjects who had been exposed to COVID-19, were actively infected with it, or had recovered from it provided the deeply sampled blood TCRbeta repertoires that made up the dataset. The repertoires were released in a freely available public database intended as a resource for research on the immune response to SARS-CoV-2. The samples were drawn from two sources: the first 160 participants of the ongoing ImmuneRACE study, and 1,200 or so subjects contributed by 6 global collaborators. A de-identified subject ID, COVID-19 status, age in years and sex were almost always included in the sample metadata. Where available, HLA class I and class II types were obtained from metadata supplied by the sample provider rather than from assay-based typing.

The collaborating institutions used their own protocols to collect whole blood in K2EDTA tubes. For TCRbeta analysis, collaborators shipped samples in one of three forms: frozen whole blood, isolated PBMCs, or DNA extracted from either of those sample types. About this clone: The antigen this receptor binds is unknown. No qualities accompany the bases; no much larger clone lies one base away.

TCRbeta CDR3 regions were amplified from genomic DNA by means of the immunoSEQ Assay, a bias-controlled multiplex PCR. On the study's bioinformatics: Nucleated cell counts per sample were estimated from amplification of reference gene primers within the assay. To quantify the absolute abundance of each unique TCRbeta CDR3 rearrangement, sequence reads were collapsed and filtered. Productive Simpson clonality was computed per sample as the square root of Simpson's diversity index over productive rearrangements. This immuneACCESS table, as held by TCRdb, lists in-frame sequences with V and J called but not all clones. Of the missing ones, under half trace to an unresolved V gene in checked studies; the others have no known cause. For V, J and clone size, that table is used; D and trimming come from the DNA. The sample includes about 200,000 clones, with around 86% observed a single time. The ten largest clones add up to about 4.8% of the sample.

The full study reports these points: The amount of clinical and demographic metadata varied by source and participant and was provided uncurated.

The CDR3 spans 16 residues, from the cysteine through the phenylalanine. The sequence is cut down to CDR3 DNA, 48 bases in frame from base 1. From the germline V gene (reference sequence), CDR1 is LNHDA and CDR2 is SQIVND. Between the V and J ends, shortened by 5 bases and 0 bases respectively, the junction contains 13 bases. This receptor chain uses TRBV19 and TRBJ1-4; TRBD1 might be the D gene, on 5 matching bases. Sequencing was performed on peripheral blood. This TCR was sampled from a man in his fifties with acute or convalescent COVID-19. The base sequence is TGTGCCAGTAGTCCTCAACCACAGGCAACTAATGAAAAACTGTTTTTT. Translated, it gives CASSPQPQATNEKLFF.